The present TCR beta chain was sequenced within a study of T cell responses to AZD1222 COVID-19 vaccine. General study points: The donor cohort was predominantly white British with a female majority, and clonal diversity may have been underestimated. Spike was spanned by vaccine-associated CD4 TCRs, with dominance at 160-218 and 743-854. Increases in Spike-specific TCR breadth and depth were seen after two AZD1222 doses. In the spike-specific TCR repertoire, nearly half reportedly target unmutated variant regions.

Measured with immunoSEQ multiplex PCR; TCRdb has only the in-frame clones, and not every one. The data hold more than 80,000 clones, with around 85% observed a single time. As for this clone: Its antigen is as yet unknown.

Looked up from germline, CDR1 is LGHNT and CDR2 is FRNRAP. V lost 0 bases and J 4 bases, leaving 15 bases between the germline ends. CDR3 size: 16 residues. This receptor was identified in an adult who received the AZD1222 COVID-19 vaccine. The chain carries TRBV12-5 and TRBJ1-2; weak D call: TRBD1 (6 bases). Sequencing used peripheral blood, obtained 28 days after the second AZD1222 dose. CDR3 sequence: CASGLVPQGLGYGYTF. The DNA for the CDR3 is TGTGCTAGTGGTTTGGTACCCCAGGGGCTTGGCTATGGCTACACCTTC.